Given below is one T cell receptor (beta chain) in context. The antigen is not known. The CDR3 sequence is 14 residues long. V lost 2 bases, J lost 0 bases, and 7 bases lay in between. Germline-derived CDR1 and CDR2 are ENHRY and SYGVKD. The sample comes from a study of neoadjuvant nivolumab and ipilimumab in lung cancer. Whole-study findings and limits: Resected-tumor TCR richness correlated positively with pretherapy blood richness.

Data came from immunoSEQ multiplex PCR; TCRdb stores just in-frame clones and leaves some out. Among several thousand clones listed, about 87% were seen once. V and J are TRBV10-3 and TRBJ1-2; D gene ambiguous. Sequencing used tumor tissue, obtained after neoadjuvant nivolumab, alone or with ipilimumab, at or shortly before surgery. The clonotype was recovered from an adult with non-small cell lung cancer. CDR3 protein: CAISEGKANYGYTF. CDR3 bases: TGTGCCATCAGTGAGGGAAAAGCTAACTATGGCTACACCTTC.